The subject of this entry is one T cell receptor (beta chain). The source of the sample is a study of blood T cell repertoires in COVID-19. Original processing methods: Reference gene primers were amplified, and this amplification served to estimate nucleated cell counts. Libraries were prepared by immunoSEQ multiplex PCR; TCRdb keeps only in-frame clonotypes and omits some of them. V, J and clone size reflect that table, while D and trimming were determined from the DNA. In the table there are more than 95,000 clones, 90% to 95% of which are singletons. Germline V CDR1 and CDR2: MNHEY, SMNVEV (reference sequence). The trim removed 0 bases at V and 3 bases at J, leaving 8 bases unmatched. The CDR3 has 17 amino acids.

This clonotype originated in a human donor in a cohort sampled during active COVID-19. The sample was peripheral blood. The gene calls are TRBV27 and TRBJ2-1, with 7 bases aligning to TRBD2. The CDR3 bases are TGTGCCAGCAGTTTATCCTTCTGGCGGGGGAACTACAATGAGCAGTTCTTC. It specifies CASSLSFWRGNYNEQFF.